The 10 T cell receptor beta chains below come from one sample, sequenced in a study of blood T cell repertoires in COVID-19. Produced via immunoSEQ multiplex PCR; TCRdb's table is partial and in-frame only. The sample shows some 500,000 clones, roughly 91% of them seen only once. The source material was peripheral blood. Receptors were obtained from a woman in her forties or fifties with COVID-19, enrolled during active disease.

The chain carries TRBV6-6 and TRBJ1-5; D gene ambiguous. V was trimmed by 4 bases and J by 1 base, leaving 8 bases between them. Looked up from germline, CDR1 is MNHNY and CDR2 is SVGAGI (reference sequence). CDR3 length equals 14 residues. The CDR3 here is CASSSTVSNQPQHF. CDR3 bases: TGTGCCAGCAGTTCCACAGTGAGCAATCAGCCCCAGCATTTT.

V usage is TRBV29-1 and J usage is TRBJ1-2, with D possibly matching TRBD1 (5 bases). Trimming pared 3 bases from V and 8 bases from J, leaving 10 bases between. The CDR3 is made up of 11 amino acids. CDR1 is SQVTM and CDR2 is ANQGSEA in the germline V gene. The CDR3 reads CSVENGGGYTF. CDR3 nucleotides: TGCAGCGTTGAGAACGGGGGAGGCTACACCTTC.

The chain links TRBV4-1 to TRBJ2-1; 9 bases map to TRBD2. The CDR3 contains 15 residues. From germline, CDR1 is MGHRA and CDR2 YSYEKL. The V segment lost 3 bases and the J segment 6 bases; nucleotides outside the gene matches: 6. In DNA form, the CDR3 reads TGCGCCAGCAGCCAGGGAGCGGGGGGCCTCAATGAGCAGTTCTTC. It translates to CASSQGAGGLNEQFF.

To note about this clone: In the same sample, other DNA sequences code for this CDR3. CDR3 DNA sequence: TGTGCCAGCAGTCGGGGGAACACTGAAGCTTTCTTT. Translation: CASSRGNTEAFF. The chain combines TRBV6-5 with TRBJ1-1, with D unclear. V was clipped by 5 bases and J by 1 base, with 5 bases between them. The CDR3 runs 12 residues. Germline V gene data show CDR1 as MNHEY and CDR2 as SVGAGI.

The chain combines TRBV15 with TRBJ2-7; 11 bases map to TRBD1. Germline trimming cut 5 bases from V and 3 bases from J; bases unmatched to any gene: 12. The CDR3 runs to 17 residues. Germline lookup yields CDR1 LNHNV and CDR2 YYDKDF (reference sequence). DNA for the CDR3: TGTGCCACCAGCGTGGACCGCTGGGGGACAGGGGGCTACGAGCAGTACTTC. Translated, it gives CATSVDRWGTGGYEQYF.

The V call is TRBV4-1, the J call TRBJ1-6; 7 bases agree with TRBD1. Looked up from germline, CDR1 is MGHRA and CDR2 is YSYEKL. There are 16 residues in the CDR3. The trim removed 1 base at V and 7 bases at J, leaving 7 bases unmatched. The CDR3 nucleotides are TGCGCCAGCAGCCAAGGGTTGACAGGGATAAATTCACCCCTCCACTTT. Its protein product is CASSQGLTGINSPLHF.

The CDR3 spells CASSFRQGELFF. DNA of the CDR3: TGTGCCAGCAGCTTCCGACAGGGGGAGCTGTTTTTT. This chain uses TRBV13 with TRBJ2-2; D may be TRBD1 (5 bases). The germline V gene encodes CDR1 PRHDT and CDR2 FYEKMQ (reference sequence). The CDR3 is 12 residues long. With 3 bases removed from V and 8 bases from J, the gap between germline ends came to 7 bases.

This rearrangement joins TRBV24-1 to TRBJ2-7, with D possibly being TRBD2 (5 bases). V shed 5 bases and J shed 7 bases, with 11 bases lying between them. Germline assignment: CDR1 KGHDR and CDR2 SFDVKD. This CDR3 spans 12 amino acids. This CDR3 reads CATSAAGGEQYF. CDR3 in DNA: TGTGCCACCAGTGCGGCCGGAGGAGAGCAGTACTTC.

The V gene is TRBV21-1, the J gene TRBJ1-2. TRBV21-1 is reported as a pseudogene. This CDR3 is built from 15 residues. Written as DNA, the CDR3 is TGTGCCAGCAGCCCAGTACTGGCAGGGAGGTATGGCTACACCTTC. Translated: CASSPVLAGRYGYTF.

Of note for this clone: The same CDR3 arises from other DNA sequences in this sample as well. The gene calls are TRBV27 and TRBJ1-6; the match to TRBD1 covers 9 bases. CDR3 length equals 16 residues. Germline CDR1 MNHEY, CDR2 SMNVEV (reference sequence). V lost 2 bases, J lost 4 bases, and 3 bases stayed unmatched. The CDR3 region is CASSLVGQGYNSPLHF. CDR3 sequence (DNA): TGTGCCAGCAGTTTAGTGGGACAGGGATATAATTCACCCCTCCACTTT.